This TCR beta chain was recorded in a study of CD8+CD57+ T cells in acquired aplastic anemia. Overall study context: Sorted CD4+ and CD8+ cells gave a mean 3.2 ug DNA, range about 0.19 to 27.4 ug.

Points on this clonotype: Its antigen remains unidentified.

The use of genomic DNA as template underpinned the TCR beta VDJ and CDR3 profiling. TCRdb re-called the reads with MiXCR, one entry per CDR3 protein. The sample holds 150,000 to 170,000 distinct CDR3 sequences, about 50% seen once. Before being chosen for sequencing, patients had shown CD8+CD57+ cell expansion by flow cytometry. Acquired aplastic anemia of severe grade affected all patients. The CDR3 runs to 14 residues. The germline V gene encodes CDR1 WNHNN and CDR2 SYGVQD (reference sequence). V was trimmed by 3 bases and J by 8 bases, leaving 14 bases between them. Whole-study results and caveats: Patients versus controls showed no significant CD8+ Simpson's diversity difference.

The sequenced material came from sorted CD4+, CD8+, or CD8+CD57+ T cells (not recorded which) from PBMCs. The sequence was collected from a human donor with aplastic anemia. The chain uses TRBV10-1 and TRBJ2-1, with D possibly matching TRBD2 (5 bases). CDR3 DNA: TGCGCCAGCAGTGATAGAGGAGGTTGGGATGAGCAGTTCTTC. Its protein is CASSDRGGWDEQFF.